Detailed here is one T cell receptor (beta chain). The target antigen is unknown. cDNA molecules, individually, were tagged with unique molecular identifiers. MiXCR, applied by TCRdb to the 5' RACE reads, yields one record per CDR3 protein. The table has 20,000 to 30,000 distinct CDR3 sequences, around 5.1% seen once; the top ten hold 2.4%. These data are taken from a study of early T cells in non-severe SARS-CoV-2 infection. On the study more broadly: Sequencing used unsorted whole-blood bulk RNA, so chains lack pairing. Findings and limits, study-wide: The matching step, a VDJdb search, favored anti-spike CD8 responses and missed private and CD4 specificities.

The V gene lost 6 bases and the J gene lost 4 bases, with 9 bases spanning the gap. The germline gives CDR1 WNHNN, CDR2 SYGVQD (reference sequence). This CDR3 has 13 amino acids. The chain links TRBV10-1 to TRBJ2-2, with D possibly matching TRBD1 (5 bases). The sequenced material came from whole blood. This TCR was recovered from an adult who was a healthcare worker with PCR-confirmed SARS-CoV-2 infection or an uninfected control (not recorded which). The CDR3 sequence: CASSGQATGELFF. The CDR3 DNA reads as TGCGCCAGCAGCGGACAAGCCACCGGGGAGCTGTTTTTT.